This TCR beta chain emerged from a study of Ad26.COV2.S vaccination and SARS-CoV-2 variants. Study in general: The authors gave Ad26.COV2.S intramuscularly, either once or twice 56 days apart.

Measured with immunoSEQ multiplex PCR; TCRdb has only the in-frame clones, and not every one. The repertoire holds about 680,000 clones, with around 90% as singletons. Treatment described: approximately 18 received Ad26.COV2.S at low or high dose, single or two shots; five or six received placebo; per-sample allocation not given. Sampling occurred on day 63 after the first vaccine or placebo injection. The CDR3 covers 12 residues. The V and J ends lost 7 bases and 2 bases respectively, with 6 bases between them. The germline V gene encodes CDR1 SNHLY and CDR2 FYNNEI. The chain has TRBV2 and TRBJ1-3, with D uncertain. The sequence was obtained from a person aged 18-60 years who received the Ad26.COV2.S COVID-19 vaccine or a placebo. The sequencing used peripheral blood, collected in a trial of Ad26.COV2.S vaccine versus placebo. The CDR3 region is CASTLTGNTIYF. The CDR3 nucleotides read TGTGCCAGCACTTTGACTGGAAACACCATATATTTT.